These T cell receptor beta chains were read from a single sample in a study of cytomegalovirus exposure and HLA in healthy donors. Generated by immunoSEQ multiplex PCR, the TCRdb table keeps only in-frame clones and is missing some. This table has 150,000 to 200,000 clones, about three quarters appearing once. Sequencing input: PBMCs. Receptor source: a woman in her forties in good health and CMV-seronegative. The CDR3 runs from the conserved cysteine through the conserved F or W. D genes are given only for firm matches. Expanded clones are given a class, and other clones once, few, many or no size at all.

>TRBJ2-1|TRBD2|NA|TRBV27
TGTGCCAGCAGTCTCGGACTAGCGGGAGGTGGCAATGAGCAGTTCTTC
CASSLGLAGGGNEQFF
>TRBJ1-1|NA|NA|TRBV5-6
TGTGCCAGCAGCTTCGGATCGGGGTCGGGCACTGAAGCTTTCTTT
CASSFGSGSGTEAFF
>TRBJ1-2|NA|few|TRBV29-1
TGCAGCGTTGGAACCACAGGAGCTAACTATGGCTACACCTTC
CSVGTTGANYGYTF
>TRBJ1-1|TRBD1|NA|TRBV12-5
TGTGCTAGTGGTTTGGTGGGGACAGTAGTTACTGAAGCTTTCTTT
CASGLVGTVVTEAFF
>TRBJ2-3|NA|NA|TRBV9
TGTGCCAGCAGCGTAGTGCCGGGGTCGGGCACAGATACGCAGTATTTT
CASSVVPGSGTDTQYF
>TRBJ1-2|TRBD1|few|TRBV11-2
TGTGCCAGCAGCAACCGGGACAGGGGTTACTATGGCTACACCTTC
CASSNRDRGYYGYTF
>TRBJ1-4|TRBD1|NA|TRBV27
TGTGCCAGCAGTTTATACTCGGGACAGGGATCAGCAACTAATGAAAAACTGTTTTTT
CASSLYSGQGSATNEKLFF
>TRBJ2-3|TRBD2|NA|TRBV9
TGTGCCAGCAGCGTAGGAGGCGGGAGTGGTGATACGCAGTATTTT
CASSVGGGSGDTQYF
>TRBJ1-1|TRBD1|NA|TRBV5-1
TGCGCCAGCAGCTTGGGACAGGGGGGGACTGAAGCTTTCTTT
CASSLGQGGTEAFF
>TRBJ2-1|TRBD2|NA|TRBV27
TGTGCCAGCAGTTTATCGACTAGCCGTAATGAGCAGTTCTTC
CASSLSTSRNEQFF
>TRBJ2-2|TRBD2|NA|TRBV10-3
TGTGCCATCAGTGAGTCGACTAGCGGGAGCCGGAACGGGGAGCTGTTTTTT
CAISESTSGSRNGELFF
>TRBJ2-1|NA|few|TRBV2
TGTGCCAGCAGTGAAGGACAGACCAATGAGCAGTTCTTC
CASSEGQTNEQFF
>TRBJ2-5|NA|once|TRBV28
TGTGCCAGCAGTTTCCCGGGGACTCAAGAGACCCAGTACTTC
CASSFPGTQETQYF
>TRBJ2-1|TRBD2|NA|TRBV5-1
TGCGCCAGCAGCTTGGGCGGGGGGGCCGCCTACAATGAGCAGTTCTTC
CASSLGGGAAYNEQFF
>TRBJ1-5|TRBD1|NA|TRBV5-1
TGCGCCAGCAGCTACGCCCCCCTTTCACAGGGGGCTTACAATCAGCCCCAGCATTTT
CASSYAPLSQGAYNQPQHF
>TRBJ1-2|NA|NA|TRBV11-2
TGTGCCAGCAGCTTACTCAACAGGGTTGCTGGCTACACCTTC
CASSLLNRVAGYTF
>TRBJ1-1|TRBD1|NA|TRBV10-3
TGTGCCACCCAACCGGGACAGGGCATTGTTGAAGCTTTCTTT
CATQPGQGIVEAFF
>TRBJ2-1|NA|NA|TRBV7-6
TGTGCCAGCAGCTTAGGTCAGTACAATGAGCAGTTCTTC
CASSLGQYNEQFF
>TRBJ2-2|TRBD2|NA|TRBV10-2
TGCGCCACAGGACTAGCTCAGAACACCGGGGAGCTGTTTTTT
CATGLAQNTGELFF
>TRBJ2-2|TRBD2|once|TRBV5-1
TGCGCCAGCAGCTTGGCAGGGGTCGCTAGCGGGAGGGCCATGACCGGGGAGCTGTTTTTT
CASSLAGVASGRAMTGELFF
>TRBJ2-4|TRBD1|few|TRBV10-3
TGTGCCATCAGTGCCCAGGGACAGGGGCAAGTAAAAAACATTCAGTACTTC
CAISAQGQGQVKNIQYF
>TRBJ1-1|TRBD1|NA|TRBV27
TGTGCCAGCAGTAGTACCGGGACAGGGGGAACTGAAGCTTTCTTT
CASSSTGTGGTEAFF
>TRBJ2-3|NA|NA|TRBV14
TGTGCCAGCAGCCAGGGGGCAGCTTTAAGTGCGCAGTATTTT
CASSQGAALSAQYF
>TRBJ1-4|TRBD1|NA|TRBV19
TGTGCCAGTAGTTTTCGGACAGGGCGTTGGGCTAATGAAAAACTGTTTTTT
CASSFRTGRWANEKLFF
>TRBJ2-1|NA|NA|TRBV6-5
TGTGCCAGCAGGAGGGGAGGCAGGGATGAGCAGTTCTTC
CASRRGGRDEQFF
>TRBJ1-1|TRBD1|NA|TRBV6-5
TGTGCCATACGTACCGGGACAGGGGGCACTGAAGCTTTCTTT
CAIRTGTGGTEAFF
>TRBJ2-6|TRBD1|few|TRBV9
TGTGCCAGCAGCGAGCGGACAGGGGGCATTACTGGGGCCAACGTCCTGACTTTC
CASSERTGGITGANVLTF
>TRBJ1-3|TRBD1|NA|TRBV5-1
TGCGCCAGCAGCTTGGGAACAGGGGGCTCACAAAGCTCTGGAAACACCATATATTTT
CASSLGTGGSQSSGNTIYF
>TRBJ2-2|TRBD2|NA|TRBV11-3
TGTGCCAGCAGCTCTTTAGCGGGTACCGGGGAGCTGTTTTTT
CASSSLAGTGELFF
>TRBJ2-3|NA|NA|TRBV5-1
TGCGCCAGCAGCTTAGAACTCCCCCGCACAGATACGCAGTATTTT
CASSLELPRTDTQYF
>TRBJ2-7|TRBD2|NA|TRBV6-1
TGTGCCAGCAGTGAATTTGGTCTAGCGGGAGTCAGTTACGAGCAGTACTTC
CASSEFGLAGVSYEQYF
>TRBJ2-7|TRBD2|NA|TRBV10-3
TGTGCCATCAGGGGACTAGCGGACTCCTACGAGCAGTACTTC
CAIRGLADSYEQYF
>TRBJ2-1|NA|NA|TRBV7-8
TGTGCCAGCAGCTTAACCCCCTCCGGCAATGAGCAGTTCTTC
CASSLTPSGNEQFF
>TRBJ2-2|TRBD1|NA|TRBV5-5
TGTGCCAGCAGCTTGGATTCAAGACAGGGGCCGGGTGCCGGGGAGCTGTTTTTT
CASSLDSRQGPGAGELFF
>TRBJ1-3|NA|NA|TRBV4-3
TGCGCCAGCAGTCCGGACAGCACTGGAAACACCATATATTTT
CASSPDSTGNTIYF
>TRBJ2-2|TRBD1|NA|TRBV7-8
TGTGCCAGCAGCCGGGACAGCCAGAACACCGGGGAGCTGTTTTTT
CASSRDSQNTGELFF
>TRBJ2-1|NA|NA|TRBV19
TGTGCCAGTAGTATAATGGCAGGGTCAGGGGTTTACAATGAGCAGTTCTTC
CASSIMAGSGVYNEQFF
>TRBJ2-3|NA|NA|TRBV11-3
TGTGCCAGCAGCTTAGGGAGGTGGGGCACAGATACGCAGTATTTT
CASSLGRWGTDTQYF
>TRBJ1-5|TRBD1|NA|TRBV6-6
TGTGCCAGCAGTTACCCGACAGGGGATAGCAATCAGCCCCAGCATTTT
CASSYPTGDSNQPQHF
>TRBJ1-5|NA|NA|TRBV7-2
TGTGCCAGCACTCCGAGTGATGAGGTCCAGCCCCAGCATTTT
CASTPSDEVQPQHF
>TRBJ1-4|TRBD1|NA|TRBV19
TGTGCCAGCACAGATAGAGGGGGCTCGAGCGAAAAACTGTTTTTT
CASTDRGGSSEKLFF
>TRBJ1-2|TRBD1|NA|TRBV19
TGTGCCACCGCGGAAACAGGGGGCGCAGGAAGTGGCTACACCTTC
CATAETGGAGSGYTF
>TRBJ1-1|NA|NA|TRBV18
TGTGCCAGCTCCCCCGGGTCGAACACTGAAGCTTTCTTT
CASSPGSNTEAFF
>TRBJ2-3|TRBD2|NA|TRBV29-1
TGCAGCGTTTGGTCCTTCTCGCGGGAGGAGGCCTATACGCAGTATTTT
CSVWSFSREEAYTQYF
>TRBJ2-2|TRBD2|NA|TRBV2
TGTGCCAGCAGTGATAGCGGGGGCACCGGGGAGCTGTTTTTT
CASSDSGGTGELFF
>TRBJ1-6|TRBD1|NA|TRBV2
TGTGCCAGCAGAACCGGCAGGGGGAGTAGTAATTCACCCCTCCACTTT
CASRTGRGSSNSPLHF
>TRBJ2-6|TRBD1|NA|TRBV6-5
TGTGCCAGCAGCGAGGGGGCGCCAGGGGCCAACGTCCTGACTTTC
CASSEGAPGANVLTF
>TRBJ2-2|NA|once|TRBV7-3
TGTGCCAGCAGCCTCCACGCCGGGGGCACCGGGGAGCTGTTTTTT
CASSLHAGGTGELFF
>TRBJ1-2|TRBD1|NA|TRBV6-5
TGTGCCAGCAGTTTCAACAGGGGCGCGGAGACCTTC
CASSFNRGAETF
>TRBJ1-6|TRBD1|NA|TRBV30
TGTGCCTGGAGTCCAACAGGGGCCAGGGATTATTCACCCCTCCACTTT
CAWSPTGARDYSPLHF
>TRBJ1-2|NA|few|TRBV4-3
TGCGCCAGCAGCCAAGATCCGGGAGACTATGGCTACACCTTC
CASSQDPGDYGYTF
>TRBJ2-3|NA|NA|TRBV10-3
TGTGCCATCAAGAGAGACACTAGCACAGATACGCAGTATTTT
CAIKRDTSTDTQYF
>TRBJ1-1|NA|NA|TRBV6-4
TGTGCCAGCAGTCCTAGAGGTGACACTGAAGCTTTCTTT
CASSPRGDTEAFF
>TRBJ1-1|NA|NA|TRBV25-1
TGTGCCAGCTCAATAGGACTAAACACTGAAGCTTTCTTT
CASSIGLNTEAFF
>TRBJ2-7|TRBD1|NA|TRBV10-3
TGTGCCCCTTCTCCGGGACAGGGGAGGACCGTTACCTACGAGCAGTACTTC
CAPSPGQGRTVTYEQYF
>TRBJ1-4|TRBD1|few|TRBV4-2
TGTGCCAGCAGCCAAAGGACAGGGGAGGTTGCAACTAATGAAAAACTGTTTTTT
CASSQRTGEVATNEKLFF
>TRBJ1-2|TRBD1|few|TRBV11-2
TGTGCCAGCAGCTTTGGGACAGCTAACTATGGCTACACCTTC
CASSFGTANYGYTF